The next 5 T cell receptor beta chains were all read from a single sample in a study of identical twins. Using its own MiXCR run on the 5' RACE reads, TCRdb lists one record per CDR3 protein. The sample has approximately 890,000 distinct CDR3 sequences, roughly an eighth seen once. These data also featured in a second study, about yellow fever vaccine responses in identical twins.

Sequenced material: PBMCs. These receptors were collected from a woman aged 18-29 years in good health.

This clonotype was seen many times. This chain links TRBV12-3 or TRBV12-4 with TRBJ1-5; 9 nucleotides agree with TRBD1. The CDR3 has 17 amino acids. With V trimmed by 1 base and J by 1 base, 5 bases remained unmatched. The CDR3 DNA reads as TGTGCCAGCAGTTTAGGGGGACAGGGTAGGAGCAATCAGCCCCAGCATTTT. As protein: CASSLGGQGRSNQPQHF.

The chain uses TRBV7-9 and TRBJ1-1, with a tentative D call TRBD1 (5 bases). The CDR3 is made up of 13 amino acids. V shed 6 bases and J shed 8 bases, with 16 bases lying between them. Germline V CDR1 and CDR2: SEHNR, FQNEAQ (reference sequence). CDR3 sequence reads: CASSAGVPEEAFF. Written as DNA, the CDR3 is TGTGCCAGCAGTGCGGGGGTCCCAGAAGAAGCTTTCTTT.

This clonotype was detected only a few times. This chain uses TRBV9 with TRBJ2-2; 7 positions match TRBD1. Unmatched junction bases numbered 2, after V lost 0 bases and J lost 6 bases. The V gene's germline CDR1 is SGDLS and CDR2 YYNGEE. The CDR3 consists of 14 residues. CDR3 sequence: CASSVVDRAGELFF. CDR3 DNA sequence: TGTGCCAGCAGCGTAGTTGACAGGGCCGGGGAGCTGTTTTTT.

This clonotype was observed a few times. The chain carries TRBV7-9 and TRBJ1-3; unclear D gene. The CDR3 is made up of 13 amino acids. CDR1 is SEHNR and CDR2 is FQNEAQ in the germline V gene (reference sequence). V lost 11 bases to trimming and J lost 0 bases, with 11 bases between them. The CDR3 region is CACALFSGNTIYF. CDR3 in DNA: TGTGCCTGCGCGCTATTCTCTGGAAACACCATATATTTT.

This clonotype was seen at least ten times. The rearrangement uses TRBV2 and TRBJ2-1; D is uncertain. V was trimmed by 6 bases and J by 0 bases, leaving 9 bases between them. Per germline, CDR1 SNHLY and CDR2 FYNNEI. This CDR3 spans 14 amino acids. The CDR3 loop is CASSGPSSYNEQFF. CDR3 nucleotide sequence: TGTGCCAGCAGCGGACCAAGCTCCTACAATGAGCAGTTCTTC.